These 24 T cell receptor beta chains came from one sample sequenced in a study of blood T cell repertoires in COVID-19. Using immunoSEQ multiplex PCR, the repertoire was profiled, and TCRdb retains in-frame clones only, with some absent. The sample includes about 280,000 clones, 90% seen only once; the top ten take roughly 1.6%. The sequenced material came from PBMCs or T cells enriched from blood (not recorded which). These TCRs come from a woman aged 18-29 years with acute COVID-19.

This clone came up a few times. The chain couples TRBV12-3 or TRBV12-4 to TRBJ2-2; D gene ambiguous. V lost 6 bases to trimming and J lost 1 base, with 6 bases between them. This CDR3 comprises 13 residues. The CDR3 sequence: CASSRGNTGELFF. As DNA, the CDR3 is TGTGCCAGCAGCCGAGGGAACACCGGGGAGCTGTTTTTT.

The CDR3 DNA reads TGTGCCAGCAGCGTAGCCCAGGGAAGACACCAAGAGACCCAGTACTTC. Encoded protein: CASSVAQGRHQETQYF. This sequence joins TRBV9 and TRBJ2-5, with a possible D match to TRBD1 (5 bases). The ends were cut back, 0 bases at V and 0 bases at J, with 12 bases in the middle. The CDR3 is 16 amino acids. Germline lookup yields CDR1 SGDLS and CDR2 YYNGEE.

The CDR3, as DNA: TGTGCCAGCAGCTCCTCAGGGGGCCTCCTTCATAATTCACCCCTCCACTTT. It specifies CASSSSGGLLHNSPLHF. The chain is built from TRBV7-2 and TRBJ1-6; TRBD1 aligns across 8 bases. Trimming removed 4 bases from V and 5 bases from J; junction bases left unmatched: 10. The germline V gene has CDR1 SGHTA and CDR2 FQGNSA. CDR3 length: 17 amino acids.

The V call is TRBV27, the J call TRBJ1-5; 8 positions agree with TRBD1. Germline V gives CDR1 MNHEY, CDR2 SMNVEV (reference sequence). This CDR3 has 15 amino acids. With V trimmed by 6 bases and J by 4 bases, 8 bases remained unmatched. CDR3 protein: CASRPQGAGNQPQHF. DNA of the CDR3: TGTGCCAGCAGACCGCAGGGGGCAGGGAATCAGCCCCAGCATTTT.

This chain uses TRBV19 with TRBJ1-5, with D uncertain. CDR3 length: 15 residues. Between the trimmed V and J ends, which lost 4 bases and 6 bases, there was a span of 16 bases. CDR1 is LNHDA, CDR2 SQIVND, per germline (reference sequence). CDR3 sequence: CASSTPGEVVQPQHF. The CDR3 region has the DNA TGTGCCAGTAGTACCCCCGGTGAGGTTGTTCAGCCCCAGCATTTT.

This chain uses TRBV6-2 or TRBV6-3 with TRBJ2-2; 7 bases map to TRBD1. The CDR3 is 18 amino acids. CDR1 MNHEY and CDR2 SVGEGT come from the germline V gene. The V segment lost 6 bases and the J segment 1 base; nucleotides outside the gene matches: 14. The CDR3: CASSTRDSQLWNTGELFF. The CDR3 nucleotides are TGTGCCAGCAGCACCCGGGACAGCCAACTCTGGAACACCGGGGAGCTGTTTTTT.

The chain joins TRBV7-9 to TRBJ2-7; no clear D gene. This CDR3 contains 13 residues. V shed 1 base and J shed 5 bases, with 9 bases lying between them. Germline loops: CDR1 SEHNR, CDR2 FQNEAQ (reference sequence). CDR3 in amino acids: CASSLGGRDEQYF. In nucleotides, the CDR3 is TGTGCCAGCAGCTTAGGAGGCCGGGACGAGCAGTACTTC. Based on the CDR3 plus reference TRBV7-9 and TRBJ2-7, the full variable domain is DTGVSQNPRHKITKRGQNVTFRCDPISEHNRLYWYRQTLGQGPEFLTYFQNEAQLEKSRLLSDRFSAERPKGSFSTLEIQRTEQGDSAMYLCASSLGGRDEQYFGPGTRLTVT.

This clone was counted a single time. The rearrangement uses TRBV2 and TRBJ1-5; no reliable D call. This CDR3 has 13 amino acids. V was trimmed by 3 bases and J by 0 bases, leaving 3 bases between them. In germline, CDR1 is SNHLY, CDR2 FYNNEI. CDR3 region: CASSDVSNQPQHF. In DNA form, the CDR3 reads TGTGCCAGCAGTGACGTTAGCAATCAGCCCCAGCATTTT.

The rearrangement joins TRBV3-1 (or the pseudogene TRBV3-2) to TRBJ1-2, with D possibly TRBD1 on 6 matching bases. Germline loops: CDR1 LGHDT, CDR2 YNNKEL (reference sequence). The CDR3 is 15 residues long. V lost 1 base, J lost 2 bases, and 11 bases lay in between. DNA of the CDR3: TGTGCCAGCAGCCAAGTACAGGGTACGAACTATGGCTACACCTTC. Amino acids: CASSQVQGTNYGYTF.

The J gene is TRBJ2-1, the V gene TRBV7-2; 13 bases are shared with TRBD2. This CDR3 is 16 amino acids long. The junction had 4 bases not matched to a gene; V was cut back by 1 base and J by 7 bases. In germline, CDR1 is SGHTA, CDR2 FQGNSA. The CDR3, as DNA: TGTGCCAGCAGCTTAGGACTAGCGGGAGGAGATAATGAGCAGTTCTTC. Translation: CASSLGLAGGDNEQFF.

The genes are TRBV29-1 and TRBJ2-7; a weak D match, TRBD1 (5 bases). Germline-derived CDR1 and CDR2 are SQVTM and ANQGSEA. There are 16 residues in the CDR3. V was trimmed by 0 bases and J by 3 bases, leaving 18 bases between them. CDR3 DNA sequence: TGCAGCGTTGAAGATGGTAGTCAGGGTTCCTTCTACGAGCAGTACTTC. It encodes CSVEDGSQGSFYEQYF.

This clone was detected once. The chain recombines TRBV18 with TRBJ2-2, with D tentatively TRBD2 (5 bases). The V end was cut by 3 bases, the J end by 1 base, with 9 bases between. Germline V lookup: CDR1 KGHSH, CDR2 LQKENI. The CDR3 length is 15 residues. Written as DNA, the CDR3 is TGTGCCAGCTCACCGGTCGGGAAGAACACCGGGGAGCTGTTTTTT. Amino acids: CASSPVGKNTGELFF.

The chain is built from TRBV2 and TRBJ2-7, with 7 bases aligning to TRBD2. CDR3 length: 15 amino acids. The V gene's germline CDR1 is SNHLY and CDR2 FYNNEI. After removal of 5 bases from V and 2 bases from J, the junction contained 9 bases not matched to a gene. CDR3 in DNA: TGTGCCAGCAGTCCTAGACTAGCAGATACCTACGAGCAGTACTTC. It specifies CASSPRLADTYEQYF.

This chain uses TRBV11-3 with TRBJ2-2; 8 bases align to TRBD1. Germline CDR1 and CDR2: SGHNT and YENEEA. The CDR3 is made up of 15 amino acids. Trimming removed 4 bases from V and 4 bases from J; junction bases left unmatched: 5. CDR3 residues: CASSSQGASTGELFF. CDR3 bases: TGTGCCAGCAGCTCGCAGGGGGCCAGCACCGGGGAGCTGTTTTTT.

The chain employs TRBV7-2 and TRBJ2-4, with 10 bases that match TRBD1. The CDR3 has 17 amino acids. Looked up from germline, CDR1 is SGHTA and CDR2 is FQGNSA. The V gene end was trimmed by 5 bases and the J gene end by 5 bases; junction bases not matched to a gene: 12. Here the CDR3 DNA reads TGTGCCAGCAGCCTCCCCGGGACAGGGGTGCAGGAAAACATTCAGTACTTC. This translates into CASSLPGTGVQENIQYF. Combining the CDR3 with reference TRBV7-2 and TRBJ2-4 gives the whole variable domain GAGVSQSPSNKVTEKGKDVELRCDPISGHTALYWYRQSLGQGLEFLIYFQGNSAPDKSGLPSDRFSAERTGGSVSTLTIQRTQQEDSAVYLCASSLPGTGVQENIQYFGAGTRLSVL.

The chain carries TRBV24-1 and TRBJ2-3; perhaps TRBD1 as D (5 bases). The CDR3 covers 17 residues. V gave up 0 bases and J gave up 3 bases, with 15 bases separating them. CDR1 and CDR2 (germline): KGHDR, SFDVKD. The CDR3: CATSDLQGQGRTDTQYF. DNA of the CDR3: TGTGCCACCAGTGATTTGCAAGGGCAGGGAAGAACAGATACGCAGTATTTT.

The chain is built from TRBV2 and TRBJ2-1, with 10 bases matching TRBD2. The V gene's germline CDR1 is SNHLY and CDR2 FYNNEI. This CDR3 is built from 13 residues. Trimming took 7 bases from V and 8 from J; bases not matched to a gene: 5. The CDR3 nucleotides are TGTGCCAGCAAGGGACTAGCGAGGGATGAGCAGTTCTTC. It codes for CASKGLARDEQFF.

CDR3 region: CASSFQRYGYTF. DNA of the CDR3: TGTGCCAGCAGTTTTCAGCGCTATGGCTACACCTTC. The chain links TRBV12-3 or TRBV12-4 to TRBJ1-2; D call uncertain. This CDR3 comprises 12 residues. Trimming stripped 3 bases from V and 4 bases from J, with 6 bases between.

In DNA form, the CDR3 reads TGTGCCAGCAGTTTGTACGGCGGTAGCAATCAGCCCCAGCATTTT. It specifies CASSLYGGSNQPQHF. V usage is TRBV28 and J usage is TRBJ1-5; no firm D call. V lost 3 bases and J 0 bases, leaving 9 bases between the germline ends. Germline-derived CDR1 and CDR2 are MDHEN and SYDVKM. The CDR3 has 15 amino acids.

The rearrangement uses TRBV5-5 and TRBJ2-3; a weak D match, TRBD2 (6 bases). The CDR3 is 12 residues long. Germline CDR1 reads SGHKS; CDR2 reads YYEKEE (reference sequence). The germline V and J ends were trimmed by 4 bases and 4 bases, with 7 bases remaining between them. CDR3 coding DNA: TGTGCCAGCAGCACTAGCCCAGATACGCAGTATTTT. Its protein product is CASSTSPDTQYF.

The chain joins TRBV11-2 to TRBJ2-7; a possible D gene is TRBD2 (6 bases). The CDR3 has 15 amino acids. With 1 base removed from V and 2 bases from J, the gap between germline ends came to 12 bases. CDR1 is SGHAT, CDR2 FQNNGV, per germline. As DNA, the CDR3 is TGTGCCAGCAGCTTAGTCGTGGGCGGGGCCTACGAGCAGTACTTC. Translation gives CASSLVVGGAYEQYF.

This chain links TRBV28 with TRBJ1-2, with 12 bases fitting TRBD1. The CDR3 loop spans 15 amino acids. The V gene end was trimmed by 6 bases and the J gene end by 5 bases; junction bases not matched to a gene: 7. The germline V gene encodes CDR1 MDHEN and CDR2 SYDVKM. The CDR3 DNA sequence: TGTGCCAGCAGACCCCGGGACAGGGGGCGTTATGGCTACACCTTC. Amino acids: CASRPRDRGRYGYTF.

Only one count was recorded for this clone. CDR3 residues: CASSPGLAGADGELFF. The CDR3 region has the DNA TGTGCCAGCTCACCCGGACTAGCGGGAGCTGACGGGGAGCTGTTTTTT. This chain links TRBV18 with TRBJ2-2; TRBD2 aligns across 13 bases. CDR3 length equals 16 residues. The V and J ends lost 3 bases and 7 bases, in that order; junction bases with no gene match: 5. Germline V gene sequence: CDR1 KGHSH, CDR2 LQKENI.

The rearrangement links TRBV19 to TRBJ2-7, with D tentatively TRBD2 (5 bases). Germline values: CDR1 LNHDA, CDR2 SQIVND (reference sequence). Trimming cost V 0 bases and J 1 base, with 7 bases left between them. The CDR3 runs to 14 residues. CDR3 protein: CASSIDGESYEQYF. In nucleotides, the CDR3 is TGTGCCAGTAGTATAGACGGGGAGTCCTACGAGCAGTACTTC.